Sequencing of this TCR beta chain was carried out in a study of OX40 agonist ivuxolimab in advanced cancers. For the study in its entirety: Ivuxolimab was a fully human IgG2 agonistic monoclonal antibody targeting the costimulatory receptor OX40 (CD134). Intravenous ivuxolimab was administered to patients every 2 weeks at six dose levels: 0.01, 0.1, 0.3, 1.5, 3 and 10 mg/kg. Of the 52 patients in dose escalation, about 20 had hepatocellular carcinoma, some 15 had melanoma, 9 had renal cell carcinoma and 9 had head and neck cancer. The dose-escalation cohort was 80% to 90% male with a mean age of roughly 60 years, ranging from roughly 20 to 80. Patients were allowed to have had prior anti-PD-1, anti-PD-L1 or anti-CTLA-4 therapy, and 40% of the dose-escalation patients had been treated with checkpoint inhibitors. Partial responses were achieved by three dose-escalation patients, of whom one had hepatocellular carcinoma and two had cutaneous melanoma. Peripheral TCRbeta sequencing aimed to test whether ivuxolimab altered TCR sequence diversity and caused clonal T-cell expansion. The paper reports the monotherapy dose-escalation portion (N of about 51 patients) of the phase I ivuxolimab trial. Results the study describes overall, beyond this receptor: Partial responders in the 0.1-3.0 mg/kg groups had among the lowest normalized peripheral clonal expansion, especially among CD8+ T cells. Antigen specificity was not determined for the clonally expanded peripheral T cells. At doses from 0.1 to 3.0 mg/kg, clonal expansion was seen in both CD4+ and CD8+ blood T cells between baseline and week 6. Low levels of normalized T-cell clonal expansion were also shown by some nonresponding patients. After ivuxolimab, CD8+ T cells had more expanded clones than CD4+ T cells on average.

In this sample, this clone turned up once. Its antigen is still unknown. Nothing much larger sits one base from this clone, and base qualities are not available. Genomic DNA was extracted from sorted cells for sequencing of the TCRbeta CDR3 region. TCRbeta CDR3 regions were sequenced using the immunoSEQ Assay. Sourced from immuneACCESS, this table was stored by TCRdb with only in-frame sequences that have V and J called. A share of the clones is absent; for the studies checked, an unresolved V gene accounts for under half, and the remainder has no known explanation. The sample table holds fewer than 75,000 clones, of which less than 90% were seen once. In total, the top ten clones hold approximately 0.67% of the sample. The trial excluded patients who had a history of autoimmune disease or were on systemic immunosuppression. Peripheral blood for TCR sequencing was drawn from every dose cohort at baseline, at cycle 4 day 1 and at cycle 7 day 1. Samples came from an open-label, multicenter, first-in-human phase I dose-escalation trial of ivuxolimab. Adults with locally advanced or metastatic head and neck squamous cell, hepatocellular, melanoma or renal cell carcinoma were enrolled in the trial. Before TCR sequencing, CD4+ T cells and CD8+ T cells were sorted from peripheral blood as separate populations.

In the germline V gene, CDR1 corresponds to SGHAT and CDR2 to FQNNGV. From its cysteine to its phenylalanine, the CDR3 spans 15 amino acids. Only CDR3 DNA is held: 45 bases, read in frame from base 1. Trimming leaves V shorter by 5 bases and J shorter by 8 bases, with the junction holding 8 bases beyond the gene matches. The rearranged segments are TRBV11-2 and TRBJ2-4; TRBD2 fits 11 bases in the junction. The receptor's source is an adult with an advanced solid tumor such as melanoma, head and neck, liver or kidney cancer. The material sequenced was CD4+ or CD8+ T cells sorted from blood, taken in a trial of the OX40 agonist ivuxolimab. The CDR3 protein: CASSALAGARDIQYF. The DNA sequence follows: TGTGCCAGCAGCGCACTAGCGGGAGCGCGAGACATTCAGTACTTC.